This TCR beta chain was obtained from a study of blood T cell repertoires in COVID-19. Authors' methods: Nucleated cell number was recorded as an estimate derived from reference gene primer amplification. Sequenced by immunoSEQ multiplex PCR; TCRdb stores in-frame clones only, minus some. The DNA was the basis for D and trimming; V, J and clone size are from that table. Of over 350,000 clones listed, 85% to 90% are singletons. V trimming: 1 base; J trimming: 7 bases; junction bases outside the gene matches: 10. Germline assignment: CDR1 SGHTA and CDR2 FQGTGA. The CDR3 is 16 amino acids. V and J are TRBV7-3 and TRBJ1-3; 7 bases fit TRBD1. The receptor's source is a woman aged 18-29 years who had recovered from COVID-19. The sequenced sample consisted of PBMCs or T cells enriched from blood (not recorded which). The chain's CDR3 is CASSLISAGGLNTIYF. The CDR3 DNA sequence: TGTGCCAGCAGCTTAATTTCGGCAGGGGGTCTCAACACCATATATTTT.